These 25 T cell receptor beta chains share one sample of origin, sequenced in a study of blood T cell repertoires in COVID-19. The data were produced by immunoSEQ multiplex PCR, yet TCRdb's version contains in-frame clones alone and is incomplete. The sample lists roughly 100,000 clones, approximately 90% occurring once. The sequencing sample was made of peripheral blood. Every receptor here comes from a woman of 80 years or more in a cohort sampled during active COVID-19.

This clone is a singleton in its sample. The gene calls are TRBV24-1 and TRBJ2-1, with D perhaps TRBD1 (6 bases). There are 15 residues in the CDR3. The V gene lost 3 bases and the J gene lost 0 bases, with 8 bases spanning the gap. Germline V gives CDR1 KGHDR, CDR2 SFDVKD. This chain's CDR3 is CATSDEGGSYNEQFF. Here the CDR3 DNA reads TGTGCCACCAGTGATGAAGGGGGCTCCTACAATGAGCAGTTCTTC.

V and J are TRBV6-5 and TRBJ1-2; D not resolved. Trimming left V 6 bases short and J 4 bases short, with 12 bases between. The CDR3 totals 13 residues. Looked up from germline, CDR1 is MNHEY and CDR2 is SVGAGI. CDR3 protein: CASSLEVSYGYTF. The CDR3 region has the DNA TGTGCCAGCAGCCTCGAGGTGAGCTATGGCTACACCTTC.

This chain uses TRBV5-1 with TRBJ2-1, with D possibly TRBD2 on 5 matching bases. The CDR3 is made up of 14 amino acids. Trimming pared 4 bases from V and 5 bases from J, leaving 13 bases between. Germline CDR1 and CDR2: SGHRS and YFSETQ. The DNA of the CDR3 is TGCGCCAGCAGCCATACTAGGGCGGACAATGAGCAGTTCTTC. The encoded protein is CASSHTRADNEQFF.

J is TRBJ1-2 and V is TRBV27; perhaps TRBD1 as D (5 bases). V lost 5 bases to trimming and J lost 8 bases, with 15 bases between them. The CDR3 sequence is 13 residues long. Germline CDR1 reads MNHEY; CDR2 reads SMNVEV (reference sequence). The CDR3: CASSPSGSGGYTF. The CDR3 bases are TGTGCCAGCAGTCCCTCAGGGTCGGGCGGCTACACCTTC.

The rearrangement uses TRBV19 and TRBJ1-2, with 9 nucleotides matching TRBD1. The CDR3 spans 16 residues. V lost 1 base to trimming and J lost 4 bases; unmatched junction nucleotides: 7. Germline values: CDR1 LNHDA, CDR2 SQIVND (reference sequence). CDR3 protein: CASSIGSRDRVYGYTF. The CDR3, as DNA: TGTGCCAGTAGTATAGGAAGCCGGGACAGGGTCTATGGCTACACCTTC.

CDR3 DNA: TGTGCCATCAGCTCAGGGACAAACACTGAAGCTTTCTTT. Translation: CAISSGTNTEAFF. The chain has TRBV10-3 and TRBJ1-1, with a tentative D call TRBD1 (6 bases). The CDR3 spans 13 residues. V dropped 6 bases and J dropped 2 bases, with 10 bases sitting between them. CDR1 ENHRY and CDR2 SYGVKD come from the germline V gene.

The CDR3 protein is CAIGGGMNTEAFF. The CDR3 DNA reads TGTGCCATCGGAGGCGGCATGAACACTGAAGCTTTCTTT. This chain uses TRBV10-3 with TRBJ1-1; D is uncertain. Trimming took off 8 bases at V and 0 bases at J, with 10 bases between the two ends. Germline lookup yields CDR1 ENHRY and CDR2 SYGVKD. This CDR3 spans 13 amino acids.

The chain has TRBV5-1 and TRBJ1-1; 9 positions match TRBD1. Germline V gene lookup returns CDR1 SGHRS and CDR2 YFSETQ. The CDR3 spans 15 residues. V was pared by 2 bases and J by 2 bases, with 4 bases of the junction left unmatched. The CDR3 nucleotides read TGCGCCAGCAGCTTAGGGGACAGGGCAAACACTGAAGCTTTCTTT. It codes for CASSLGDRANTEAFF.

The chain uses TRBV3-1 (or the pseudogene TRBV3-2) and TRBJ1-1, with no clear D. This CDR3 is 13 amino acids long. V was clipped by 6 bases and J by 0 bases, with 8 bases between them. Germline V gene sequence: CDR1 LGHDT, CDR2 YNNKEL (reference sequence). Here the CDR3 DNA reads TGTGCCAGCAGTCCCGGGATGAACACTGAAGCTTTCTTT. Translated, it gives CASSPGMNTEAFF.

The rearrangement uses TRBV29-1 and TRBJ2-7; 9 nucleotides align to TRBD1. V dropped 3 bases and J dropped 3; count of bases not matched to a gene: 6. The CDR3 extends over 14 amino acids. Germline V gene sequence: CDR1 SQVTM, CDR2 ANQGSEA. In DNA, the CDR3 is TGCAGCGTTGAGGCGGGACAGGGAGGCTACGAGCAGTACTTC. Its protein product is CSVEAGQGGYEQYF.

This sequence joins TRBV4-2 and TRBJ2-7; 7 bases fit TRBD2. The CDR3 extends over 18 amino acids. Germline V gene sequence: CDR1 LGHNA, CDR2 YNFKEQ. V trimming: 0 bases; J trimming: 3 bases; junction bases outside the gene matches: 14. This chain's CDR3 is CASSQDPPASGTFYEQYF. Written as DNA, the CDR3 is TGTGCCAGCAGCCAAGATCCCCCAGCTAGCGGAACTTTCTACGAGCAGTACTTC.

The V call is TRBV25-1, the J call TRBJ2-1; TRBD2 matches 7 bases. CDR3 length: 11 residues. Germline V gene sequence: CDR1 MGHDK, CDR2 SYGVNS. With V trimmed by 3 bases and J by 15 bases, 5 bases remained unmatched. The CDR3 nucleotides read TGTGCCAGCAGTGACGGGGGGATATTGTTCTTC. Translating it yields CASSDGGILFF.

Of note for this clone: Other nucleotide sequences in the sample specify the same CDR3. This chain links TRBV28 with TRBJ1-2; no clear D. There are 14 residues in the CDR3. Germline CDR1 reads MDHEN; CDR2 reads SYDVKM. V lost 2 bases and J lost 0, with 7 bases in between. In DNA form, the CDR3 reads TGTGCCAGCAGTTTAGGCGGGGCTAACTATGGCTACACCTTC. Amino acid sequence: CASSLGGANYGYTF.

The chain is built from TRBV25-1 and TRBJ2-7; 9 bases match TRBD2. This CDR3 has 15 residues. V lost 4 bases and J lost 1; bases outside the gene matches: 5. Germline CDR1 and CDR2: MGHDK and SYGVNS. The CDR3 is CASSVAGDLSYEQYF. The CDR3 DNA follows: TGTGCCAGCAGTGTAGCGGGAGATCTTTCCTACGAGCAGTACTTC.

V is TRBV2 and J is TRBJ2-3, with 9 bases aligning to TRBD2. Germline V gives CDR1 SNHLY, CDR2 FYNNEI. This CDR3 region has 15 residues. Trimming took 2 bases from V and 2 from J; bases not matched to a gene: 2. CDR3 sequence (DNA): TGTGCCAGCAGTGAACAGCGGGGGGACACAGATACGCAGTATTTT. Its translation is CASSEQRGDTDTQYF.

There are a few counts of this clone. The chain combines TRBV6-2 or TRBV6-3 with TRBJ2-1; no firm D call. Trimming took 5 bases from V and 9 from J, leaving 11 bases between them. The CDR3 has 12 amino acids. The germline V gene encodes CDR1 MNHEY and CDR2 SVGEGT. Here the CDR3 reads CASSPTLIEQFF. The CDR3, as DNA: TGTGCCAGCAGTCCCACTCTCATTGAGCAGTTCTTC.

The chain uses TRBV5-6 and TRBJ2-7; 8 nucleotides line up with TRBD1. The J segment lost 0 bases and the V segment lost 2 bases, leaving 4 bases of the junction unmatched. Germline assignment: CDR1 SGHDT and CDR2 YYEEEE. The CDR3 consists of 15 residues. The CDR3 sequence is CASSLGTGYSYEQYF. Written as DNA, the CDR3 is TGTGCCAGCAGCTTAGGGACAGGCTACTCCTACGAGCAGTACTTC.

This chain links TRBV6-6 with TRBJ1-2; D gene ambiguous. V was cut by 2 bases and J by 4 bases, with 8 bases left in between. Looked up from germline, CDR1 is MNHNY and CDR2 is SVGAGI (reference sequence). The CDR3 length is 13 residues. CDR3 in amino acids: CASSYPELYGYTF. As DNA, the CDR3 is TGTGCCAGCAGTTACCCGGAGCTCTATGGCTACACCTTC.

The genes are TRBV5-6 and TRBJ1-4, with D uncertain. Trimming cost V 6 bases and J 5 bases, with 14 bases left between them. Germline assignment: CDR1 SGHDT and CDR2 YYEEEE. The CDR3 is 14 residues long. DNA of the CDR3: TGTGCCAGCACCCGAGGGCTCCCCAATGAAAAACTGTTTTTT. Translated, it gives CASTRGLPNEKLFF.

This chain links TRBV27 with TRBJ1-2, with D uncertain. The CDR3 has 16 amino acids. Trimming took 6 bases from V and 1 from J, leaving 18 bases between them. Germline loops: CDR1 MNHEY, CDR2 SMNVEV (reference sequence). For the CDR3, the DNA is TGTGCCAGCAGATCAGCGGGTGAGATGTTTAACTATGGCTACACCTTC. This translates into CASRSAGEMFNYGYTF.

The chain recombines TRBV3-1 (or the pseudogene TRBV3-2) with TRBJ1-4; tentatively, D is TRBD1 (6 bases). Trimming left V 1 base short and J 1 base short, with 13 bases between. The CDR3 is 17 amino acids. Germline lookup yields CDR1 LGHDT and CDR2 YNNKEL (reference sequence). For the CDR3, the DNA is TGTGCCAGCAGCCAAGGTCGACCCAGGGGAACTAATGAAAAACTGTTTTTT. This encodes CASSQGRPRGTNEKLFF.

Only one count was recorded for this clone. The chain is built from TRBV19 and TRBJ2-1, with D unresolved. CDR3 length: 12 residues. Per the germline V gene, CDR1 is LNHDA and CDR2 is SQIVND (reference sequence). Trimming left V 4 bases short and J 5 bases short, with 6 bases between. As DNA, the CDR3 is TGTGCCAGTAGTAACCAGAACAATGAGCAGTTCTTC. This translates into CASSNQNNEQFF.

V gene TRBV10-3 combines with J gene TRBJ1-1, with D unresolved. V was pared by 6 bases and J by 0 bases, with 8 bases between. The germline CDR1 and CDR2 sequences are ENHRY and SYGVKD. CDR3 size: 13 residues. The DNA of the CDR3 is TGTGCCATCAGGACACCCATGAACACTGAAGCTTTCTTT. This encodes CAIRTPMNTEAFF.

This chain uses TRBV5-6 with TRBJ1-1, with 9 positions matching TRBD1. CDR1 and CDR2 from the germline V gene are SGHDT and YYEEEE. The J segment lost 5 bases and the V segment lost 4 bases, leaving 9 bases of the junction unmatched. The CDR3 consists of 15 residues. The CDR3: CASSPVGTGKTEAFF. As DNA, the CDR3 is TGTGCCAGCAGCCCCGTTGGGACAGGGAAAACTGAAGCTTTCTTT.

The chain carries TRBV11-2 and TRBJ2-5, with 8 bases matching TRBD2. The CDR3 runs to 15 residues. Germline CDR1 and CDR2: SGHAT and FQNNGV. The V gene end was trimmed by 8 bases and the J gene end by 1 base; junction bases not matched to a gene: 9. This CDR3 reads CASAGAGGVQETQYF. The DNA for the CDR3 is TGTGCCAGCGCTGGGGCGGGGGGAGTCCAAGAGACCCAGTACTTC. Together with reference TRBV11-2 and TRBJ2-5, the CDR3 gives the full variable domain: EAGVAQSPRYKIIEKRQSVAFWCNPISGHATLYWYQQILGQGPKLLIQFQNNGVVDDSQLPKDRFSAERLKGVDSTLKIQPAKLEDSAVYLCASAGAGGVQETQYFGPGTRLLVL.